Here is one T cell receptor (beta chain) with its context. Sequenced by immunoSEQ multiplex PCR; TCRdb stores in-frame clones only, minus some. This table has around 100,000 clones, around 90% appearing once. Per germline, CDR1 SGHTA and CDR2 FQGTGA. The CDR3 is 16 residues long. Trimming took off 4 bases at V and 4 bases at J, with 17 bases between the two ends. The sample belongs to a study of blood T cell repertoires in COVID-19. Sequencing used peripheral blood. The TCR originated in a human donor in a cohort sampled during active COVID-19. The V gene is TRBV7-3, the J gene TRBJ2-1, with TRBD2 as a possible D gene (5 bases). The CDR3 loop is CASSSRGSSLYNEQFF. The CDR3 coding sequence is TGTGCCAGCAGCTCTCGCGGGTCGTCGCTTTACAATGAGCAGTTCTTC.